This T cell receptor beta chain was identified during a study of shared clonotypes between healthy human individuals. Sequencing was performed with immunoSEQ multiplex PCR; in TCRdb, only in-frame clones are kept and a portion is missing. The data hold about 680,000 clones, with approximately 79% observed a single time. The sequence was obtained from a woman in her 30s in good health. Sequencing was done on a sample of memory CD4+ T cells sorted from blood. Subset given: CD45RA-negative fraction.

The chain's CDR3 is CASSQALTSGGTDTQYF. In nucleotides, the CDR3 is TGCGCCAGCAGCCAAGCGTTGACTAGCGGGGGCACAGATACGCAGTATTTT. The chain combines TRBV4-1 with TRBJ2-3, with 11 bases aligning to TRBD2. V lost 1 base to trimming and J lost 1 base; unmatched junction nucleotides: 4. Germline values: CDR1 MGHRA, CDR2 YSYEKL. This CDR3 region has 17 residues.